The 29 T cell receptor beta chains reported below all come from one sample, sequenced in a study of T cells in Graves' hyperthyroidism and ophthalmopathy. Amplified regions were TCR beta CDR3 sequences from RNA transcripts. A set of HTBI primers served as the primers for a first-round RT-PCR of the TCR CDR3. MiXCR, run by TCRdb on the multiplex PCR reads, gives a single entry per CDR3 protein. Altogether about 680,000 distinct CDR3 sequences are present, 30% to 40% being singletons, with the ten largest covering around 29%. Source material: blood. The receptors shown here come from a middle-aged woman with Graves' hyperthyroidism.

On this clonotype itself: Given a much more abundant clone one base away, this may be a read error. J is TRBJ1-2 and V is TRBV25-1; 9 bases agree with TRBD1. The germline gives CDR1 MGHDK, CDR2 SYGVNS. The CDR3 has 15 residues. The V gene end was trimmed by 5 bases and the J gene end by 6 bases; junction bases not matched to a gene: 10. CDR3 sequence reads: CASSPTPGQGHGYTF. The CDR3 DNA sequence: TGTGCCAGCAGTCCGACCCCGGGACAGGGCCATGGCTACACCTTC.

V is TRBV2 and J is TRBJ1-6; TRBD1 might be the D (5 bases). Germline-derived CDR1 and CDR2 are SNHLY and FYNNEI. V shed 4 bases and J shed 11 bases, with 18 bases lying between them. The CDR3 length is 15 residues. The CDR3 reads CASSAGIAGPAPLHF. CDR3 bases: TGTGCCAGCAGTGCAGGAATAGCGGGGCCGGCACCCCTCCACTTT.

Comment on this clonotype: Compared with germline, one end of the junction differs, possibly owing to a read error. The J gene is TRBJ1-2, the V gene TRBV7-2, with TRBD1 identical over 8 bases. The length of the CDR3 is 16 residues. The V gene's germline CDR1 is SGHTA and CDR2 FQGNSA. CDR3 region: CASSQGRQGSNYGYTF. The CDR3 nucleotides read TGCGCCAGCAGCCAAGGCCGACAGGGGTCTAACTATGGCTACACCTTC. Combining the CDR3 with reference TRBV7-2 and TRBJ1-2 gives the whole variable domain GAGVSQSPSNKVTEKGKDVELRCDPISGHTALYWYRQSLGQGLEFLIYFQGNSAPDKSGLPSDRFSAERTGGSVSTLTIQRTQQEDSAVYLCASSQGRQGSNYGYTFGSGTRLTVV.

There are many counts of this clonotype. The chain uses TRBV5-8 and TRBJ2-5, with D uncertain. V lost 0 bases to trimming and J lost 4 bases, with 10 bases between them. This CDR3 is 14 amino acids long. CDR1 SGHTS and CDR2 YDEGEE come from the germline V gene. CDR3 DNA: TGTGCCAGCAGCTTGGGGATCGCCACAGAGACCCAGTACTTC. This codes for CASSLGIATETQYF.

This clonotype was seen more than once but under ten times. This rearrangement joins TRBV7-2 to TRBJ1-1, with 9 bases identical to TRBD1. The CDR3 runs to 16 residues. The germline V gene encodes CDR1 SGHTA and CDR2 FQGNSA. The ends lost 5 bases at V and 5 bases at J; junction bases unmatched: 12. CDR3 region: CASSPNGQGTGTEAFF. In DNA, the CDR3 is TGTGCCAGCAGCCCCAACGGACAGGGGACGGGGACTGAAGCTTTCTTT.

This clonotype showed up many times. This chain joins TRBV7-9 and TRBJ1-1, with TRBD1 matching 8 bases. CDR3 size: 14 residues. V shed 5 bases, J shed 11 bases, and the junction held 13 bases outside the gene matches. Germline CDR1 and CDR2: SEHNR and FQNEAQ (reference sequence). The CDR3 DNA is TGTGCCAGCAGCCCCGGAGGGACAGGCCAAATGGCTTTCTTT. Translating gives CASSPGGTGQMAFF. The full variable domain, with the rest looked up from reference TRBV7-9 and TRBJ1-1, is DTGVSQNPRHKITKRGQNVTFRCDPISEHNRLYWYRQTLGQGPEFLTYFQNEAQLEKSRLLSDRFSAERPKGSFSTLEIQRTEQGDSAMYLCASSPGGTGQMAFFGQGTRLTVV.

The CDR3 protein is CASSQEWGFQGREQYF. CDR3 nucleotides: TGTGCCAGCAGCCAAGAGTGGGGTTTTCAAGGCCGGGAGCAGTACTTC. The chain links TRBV9 to TRBJ2-7, with D unresolved. Germline V CDR1 and CDR2: SGDLS, YYNGEE. CDR3 length equals 16 residues. V shed 4 bases and J shed 7 bases, with 24 bases lying between them.

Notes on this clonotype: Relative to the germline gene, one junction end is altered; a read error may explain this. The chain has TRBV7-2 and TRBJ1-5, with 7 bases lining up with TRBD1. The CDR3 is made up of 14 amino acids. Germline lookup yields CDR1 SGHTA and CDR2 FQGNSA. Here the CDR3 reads CAGSFGTANQPQHF. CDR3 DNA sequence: TGTGCCGGCAGCTTCGGGACAGCTAATCAGCCCCAGCATTTT.

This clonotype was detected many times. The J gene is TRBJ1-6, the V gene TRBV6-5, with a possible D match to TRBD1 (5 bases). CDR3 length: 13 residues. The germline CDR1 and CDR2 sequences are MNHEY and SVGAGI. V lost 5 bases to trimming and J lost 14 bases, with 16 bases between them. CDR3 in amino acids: CASSPGTPSALHF. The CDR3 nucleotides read TGTGCCAGCAGTCCCGGGACCCCTTCGGCCCTCCACTTT.

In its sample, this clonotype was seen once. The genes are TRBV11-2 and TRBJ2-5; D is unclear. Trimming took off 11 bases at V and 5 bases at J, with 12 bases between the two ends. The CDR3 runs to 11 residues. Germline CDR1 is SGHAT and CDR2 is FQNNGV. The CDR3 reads CAWSLGETQYF. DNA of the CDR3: TGTGCCTGGAGCCTTGGGGAGACCCAGTACTTC.

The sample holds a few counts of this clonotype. CDR3: CASSLNGHVQGNEAFF. The CDR3 region has the DNA TGTGCCAGCAGCTTAAACGGCCATGTACAGGGGAATGAAGCTTTCTTT. The V call is TRBV7-2, the J call TRBJ1-1; 7 bases are a match to TRBD1. There are 16 residues in the CDR3. The germline CDR1 and CDR2 sequences are SGHTA and FQGNSA. Germline trimming cut 2 bases from V and 7 bases from J; bases unmatched to any gene: 13.

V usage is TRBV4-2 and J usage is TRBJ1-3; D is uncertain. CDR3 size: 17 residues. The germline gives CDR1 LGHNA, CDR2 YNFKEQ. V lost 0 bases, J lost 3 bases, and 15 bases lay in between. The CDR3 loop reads CASSQESPSLGGNTIYF. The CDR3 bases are TGTGCCAGCAGCCAAGAATCCCCGTCCCTGGGTGGAAACACCATATATTTT.

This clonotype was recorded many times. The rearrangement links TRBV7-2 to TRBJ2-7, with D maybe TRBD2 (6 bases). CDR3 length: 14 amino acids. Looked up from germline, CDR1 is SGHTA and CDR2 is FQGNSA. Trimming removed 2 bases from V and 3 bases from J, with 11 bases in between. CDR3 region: CASSLTGSGYEQYF. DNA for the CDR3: TGTGCCAGCAGCTTAACGGGTAGCGGCTACGAGCAGTACTTC.

CDR3 protein: CASSLSSGVEKLFF. CDR3 sequence (DNA): TGTGCCAGCAGTCTGAGTTCAGGGGTTGAAAAACTGTTTTTT. This chain links TRBV6-1 with TRBJ1-4, with D possibly TRBD1 on 6 matching bases. V lost 5 bases to trimming and J lost 7 bases, with 14 bases between them. This CDR3 comprises 14 residues. CDR1 and CDR2 (germline): MNHNS, SASEGT.

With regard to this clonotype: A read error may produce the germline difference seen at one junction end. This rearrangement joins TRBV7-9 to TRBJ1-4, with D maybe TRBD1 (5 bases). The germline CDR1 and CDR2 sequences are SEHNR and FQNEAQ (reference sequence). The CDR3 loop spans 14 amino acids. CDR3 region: CASSLGQSNGKLFF. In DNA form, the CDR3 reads TGTGCCAGCTCCTTGGGGCAGTCTAATGGAAAACTGTTTTTT.

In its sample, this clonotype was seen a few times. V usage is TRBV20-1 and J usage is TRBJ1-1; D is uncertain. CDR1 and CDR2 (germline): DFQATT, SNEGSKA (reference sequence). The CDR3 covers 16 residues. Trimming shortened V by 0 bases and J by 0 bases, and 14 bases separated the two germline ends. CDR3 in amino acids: CSARDVIGSVNTEAFF. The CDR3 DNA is TGCAGTGCTAGAGATGTTATTGGGTCAGTGAACACTGAAGCTTTCTTT.

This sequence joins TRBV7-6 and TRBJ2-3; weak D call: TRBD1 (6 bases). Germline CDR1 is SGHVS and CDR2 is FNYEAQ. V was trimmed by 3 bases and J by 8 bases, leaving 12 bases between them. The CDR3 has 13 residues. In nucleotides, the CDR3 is TGTGCCAGCAGCTTTGGACAGCGCGGTACGCAGTATTTT. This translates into CASSFGQRGTQYF.

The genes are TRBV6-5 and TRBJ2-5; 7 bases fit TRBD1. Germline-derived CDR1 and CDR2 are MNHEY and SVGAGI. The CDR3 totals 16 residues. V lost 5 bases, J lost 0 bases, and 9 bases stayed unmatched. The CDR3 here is CASSHDRALYQETQYF. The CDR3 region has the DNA TGTGCCAGCAGTCACGACAGGGCCCTGTACCAAGAGACCCAGTACTTC.

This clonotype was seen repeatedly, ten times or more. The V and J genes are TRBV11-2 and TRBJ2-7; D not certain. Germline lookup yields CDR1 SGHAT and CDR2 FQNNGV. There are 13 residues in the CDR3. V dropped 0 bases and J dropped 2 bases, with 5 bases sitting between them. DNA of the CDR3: TGTGCCAGCAGCTTAGAGGGTCCCTACGAGCAGTACTTC. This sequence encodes CASSLEGPYEQYF.

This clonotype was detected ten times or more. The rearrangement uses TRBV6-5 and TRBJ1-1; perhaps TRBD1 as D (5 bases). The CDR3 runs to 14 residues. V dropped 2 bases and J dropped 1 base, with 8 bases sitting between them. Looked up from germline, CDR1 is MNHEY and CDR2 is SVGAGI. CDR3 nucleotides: TGTGCCAGCAGTTACGACAGAGAGAACACTGAAGCTTTCTTT. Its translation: CASSYDRENTEAFF.

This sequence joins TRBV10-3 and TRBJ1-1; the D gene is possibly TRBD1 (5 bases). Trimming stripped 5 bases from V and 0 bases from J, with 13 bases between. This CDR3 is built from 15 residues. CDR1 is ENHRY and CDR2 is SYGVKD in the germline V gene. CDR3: CAISSPQEMNTEAFF. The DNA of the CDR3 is TGTGCCATCAGTTCCCCACAGGAGATGAACACTGAAGCTTTCTTT.

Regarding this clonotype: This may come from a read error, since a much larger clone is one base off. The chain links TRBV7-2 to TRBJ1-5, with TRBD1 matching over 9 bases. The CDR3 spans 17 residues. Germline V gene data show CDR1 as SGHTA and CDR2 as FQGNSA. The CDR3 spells CASSLDRGLNSNRPQHF. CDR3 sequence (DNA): TGTGCCAGCAGCTTAGACAGGGGGCTGAATAGCAATCGGCCCCAGCATTTT.

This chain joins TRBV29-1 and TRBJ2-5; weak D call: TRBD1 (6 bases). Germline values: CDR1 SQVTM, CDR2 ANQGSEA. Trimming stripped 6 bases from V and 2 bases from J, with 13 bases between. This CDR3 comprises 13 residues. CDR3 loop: CSVAGTRQETQYF. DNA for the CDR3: TGCAGCGTAGCCGGGACACGTCAAGAGACCCAGTACTTC.

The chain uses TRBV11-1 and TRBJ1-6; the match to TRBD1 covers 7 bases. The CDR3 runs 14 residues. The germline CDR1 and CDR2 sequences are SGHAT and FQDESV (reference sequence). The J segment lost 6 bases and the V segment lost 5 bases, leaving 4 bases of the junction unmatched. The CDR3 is CASSKGQSNSPLHF. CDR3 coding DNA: TGTGCCAGCAGCAAGGGACAGTCTAATTCACCCCTCCACTTT. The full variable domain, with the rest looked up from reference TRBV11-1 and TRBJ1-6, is EAEVAQSPRYKITEKSQAVAFWCDPISGHATLYWYRQILGQGPELLVQFQDESVVDDSQLPKDRFSAERLKGVDSTLKIQPAELGDSAMYLCASSKGQSNSPLHFGNGTRLTVT.

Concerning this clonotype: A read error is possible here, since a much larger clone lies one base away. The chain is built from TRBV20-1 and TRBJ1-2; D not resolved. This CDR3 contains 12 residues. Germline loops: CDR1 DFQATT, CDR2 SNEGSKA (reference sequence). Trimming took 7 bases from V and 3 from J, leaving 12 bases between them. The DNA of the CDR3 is TGCAGTGTCACCCCGGGTGACTATGGCTACACCTTC. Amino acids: CSVTPGDYGYTF.

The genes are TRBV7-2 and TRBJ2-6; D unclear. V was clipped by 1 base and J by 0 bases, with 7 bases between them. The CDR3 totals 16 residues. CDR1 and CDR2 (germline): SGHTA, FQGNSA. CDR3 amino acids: CASSLGVGSGANVLTF. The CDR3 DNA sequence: TGTGCCAGCAGCTTAGGGGTCGGCTCTGGGGCCAACGTCCTGACTTTC.

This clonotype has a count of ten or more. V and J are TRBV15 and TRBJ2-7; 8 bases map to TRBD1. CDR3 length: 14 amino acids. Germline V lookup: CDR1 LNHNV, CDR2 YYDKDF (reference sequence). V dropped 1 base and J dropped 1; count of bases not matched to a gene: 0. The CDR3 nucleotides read TGTGCCACCAGCAGAGGGACAGGGTCCTACGAGCAGTACTTC. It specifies CATSRGTGSYEQYF.

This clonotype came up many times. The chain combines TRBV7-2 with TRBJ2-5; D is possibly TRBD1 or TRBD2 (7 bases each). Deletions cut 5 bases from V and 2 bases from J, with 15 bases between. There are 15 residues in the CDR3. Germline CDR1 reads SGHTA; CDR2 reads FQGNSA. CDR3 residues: CASSLTGRGQETQYF. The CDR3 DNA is TGTGCCAGCAGCCTGACAGGGAGGGGGCAAGAGACCCAGTACTTC.

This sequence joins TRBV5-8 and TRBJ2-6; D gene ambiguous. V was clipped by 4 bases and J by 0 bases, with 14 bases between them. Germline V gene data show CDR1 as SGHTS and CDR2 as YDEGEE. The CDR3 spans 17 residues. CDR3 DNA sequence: TGTGCCAGCAGCCTGAATCGGGTTAGCTCTGGGGCCAACGTCCTGACTTTC. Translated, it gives CASSLNRVSSGANVLTF.